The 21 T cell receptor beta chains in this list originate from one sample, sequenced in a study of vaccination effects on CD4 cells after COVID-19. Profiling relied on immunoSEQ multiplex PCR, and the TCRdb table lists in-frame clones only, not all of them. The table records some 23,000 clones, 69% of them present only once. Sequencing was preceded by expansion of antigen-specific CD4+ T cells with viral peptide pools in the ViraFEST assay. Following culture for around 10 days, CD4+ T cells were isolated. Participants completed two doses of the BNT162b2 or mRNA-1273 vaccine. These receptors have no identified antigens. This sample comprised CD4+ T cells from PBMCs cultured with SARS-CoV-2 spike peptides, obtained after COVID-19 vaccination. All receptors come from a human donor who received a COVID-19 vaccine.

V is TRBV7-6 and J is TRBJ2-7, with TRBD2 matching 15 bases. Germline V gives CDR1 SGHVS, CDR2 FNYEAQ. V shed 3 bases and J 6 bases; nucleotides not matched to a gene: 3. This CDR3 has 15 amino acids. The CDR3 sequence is CASSLGLAGGREQYF. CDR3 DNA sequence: TGTGCCAGCAGCTTGGGACTAGCGGGAGGTCGCGAGCAGTACTTC.

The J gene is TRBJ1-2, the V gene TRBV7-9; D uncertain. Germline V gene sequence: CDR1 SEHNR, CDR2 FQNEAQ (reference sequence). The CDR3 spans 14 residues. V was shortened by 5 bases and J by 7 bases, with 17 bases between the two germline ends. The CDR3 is CASSVVSEKGGYTF. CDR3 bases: TGTGCCAGCAGCGTAGTAAGTGAGAAGGGTGGCTACACCTTC.

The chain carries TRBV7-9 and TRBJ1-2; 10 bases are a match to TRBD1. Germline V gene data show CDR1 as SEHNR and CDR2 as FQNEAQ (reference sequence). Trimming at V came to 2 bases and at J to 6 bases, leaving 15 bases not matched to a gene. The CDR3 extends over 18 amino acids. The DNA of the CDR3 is TGTGCCAGCAGCTTACCGCCCAGGATAGACAGGGGGCATGATGGCTACACCTTC. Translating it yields CASSLPPRIDRGHDGYTF.

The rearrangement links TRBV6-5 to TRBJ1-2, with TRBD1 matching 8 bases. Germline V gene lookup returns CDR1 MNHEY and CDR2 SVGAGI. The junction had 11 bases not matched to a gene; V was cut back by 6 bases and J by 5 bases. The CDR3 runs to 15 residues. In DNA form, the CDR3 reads TGTGCCAGCAGCCAAGGACAGGGTTCACTATATGGCTACACCTTC. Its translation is CASSQGQGSLYGYTF.

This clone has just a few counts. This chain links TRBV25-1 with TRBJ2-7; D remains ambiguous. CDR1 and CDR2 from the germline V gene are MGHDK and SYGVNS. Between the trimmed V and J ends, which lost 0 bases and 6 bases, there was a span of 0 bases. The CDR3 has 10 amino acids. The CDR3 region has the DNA TGTGCCAGCAGTGAATACGAGCAGTACTTC. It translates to CASSEYEQYF.

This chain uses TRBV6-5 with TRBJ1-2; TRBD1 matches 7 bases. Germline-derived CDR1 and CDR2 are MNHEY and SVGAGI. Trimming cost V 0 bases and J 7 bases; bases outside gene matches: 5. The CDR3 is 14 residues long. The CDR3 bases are TGTGCCAGCAGTTACTCGTGGGACAGACTTGGCTACACCTTC. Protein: CASSYSWDRLGYTF.

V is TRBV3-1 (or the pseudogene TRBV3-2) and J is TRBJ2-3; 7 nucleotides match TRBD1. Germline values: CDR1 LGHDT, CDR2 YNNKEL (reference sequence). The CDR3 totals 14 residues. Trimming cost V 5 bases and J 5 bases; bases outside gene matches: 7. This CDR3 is CASSITGTEDTQYF. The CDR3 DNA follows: TGTGCCAGCAGCATAACCGGGACAGAAGATACGCAGTATTTT.

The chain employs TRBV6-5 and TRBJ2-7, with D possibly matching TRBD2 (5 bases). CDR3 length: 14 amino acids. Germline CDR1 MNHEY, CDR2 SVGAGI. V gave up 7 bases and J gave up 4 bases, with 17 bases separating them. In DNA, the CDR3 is TGTGCCAGCACTCGGGGTCCCCTAGCTTACGAGCAGTACTTC. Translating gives CASTRGPLAYEQYF.

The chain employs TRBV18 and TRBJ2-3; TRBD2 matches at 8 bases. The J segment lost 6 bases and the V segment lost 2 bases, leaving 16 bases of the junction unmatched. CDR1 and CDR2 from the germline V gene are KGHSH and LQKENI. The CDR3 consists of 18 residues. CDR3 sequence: CASSPVAGGTFKSDTQYF. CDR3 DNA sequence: TGTGCCAGCTCACCAGTTGCGGGAGGTACATTTAAATCTGATACGCAGTATTTT.

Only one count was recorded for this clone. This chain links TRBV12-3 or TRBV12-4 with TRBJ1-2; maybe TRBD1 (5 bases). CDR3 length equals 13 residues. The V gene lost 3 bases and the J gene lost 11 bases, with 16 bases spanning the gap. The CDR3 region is CASSFGQGERYTF. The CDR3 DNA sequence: TGTGCCAGCAGTTTCGGCCAGGGTGAGCGGTACACCTTC.

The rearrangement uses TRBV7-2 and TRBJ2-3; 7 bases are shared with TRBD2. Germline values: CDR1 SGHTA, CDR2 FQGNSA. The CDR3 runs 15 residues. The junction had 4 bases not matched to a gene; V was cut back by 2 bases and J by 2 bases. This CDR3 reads CASSLLAVNTDTQYF. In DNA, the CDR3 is TGTGCCAGCAGCTTACTAGCGGTTAACACAGATACGCAGTATTTT.

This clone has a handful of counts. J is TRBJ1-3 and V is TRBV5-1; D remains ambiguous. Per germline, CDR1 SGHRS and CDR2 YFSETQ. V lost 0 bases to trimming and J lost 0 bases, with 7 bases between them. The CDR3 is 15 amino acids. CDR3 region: CASSLVEGSGNTIYF. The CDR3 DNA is TGCGCCAGCAGCTTGGTAGAGGGCTCTGGAAACACCATATATTTT.

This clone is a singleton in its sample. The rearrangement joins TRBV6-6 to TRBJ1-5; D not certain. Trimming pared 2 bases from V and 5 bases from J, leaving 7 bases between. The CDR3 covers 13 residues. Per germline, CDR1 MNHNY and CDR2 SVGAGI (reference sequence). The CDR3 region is CASSYPYDQPQHF. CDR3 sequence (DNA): TGTGCCAGCAGTTACCCCTATGATCAGCCCCAGCATTTT.

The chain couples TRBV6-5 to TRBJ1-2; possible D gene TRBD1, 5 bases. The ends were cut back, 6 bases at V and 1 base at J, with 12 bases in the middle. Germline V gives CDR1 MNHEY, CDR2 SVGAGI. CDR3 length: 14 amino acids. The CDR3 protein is CASRASQGNYGYTF. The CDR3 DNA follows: TGTGCCAGCAGAGCCTCGCAGGGTAACTATGGCTACACCTTC.

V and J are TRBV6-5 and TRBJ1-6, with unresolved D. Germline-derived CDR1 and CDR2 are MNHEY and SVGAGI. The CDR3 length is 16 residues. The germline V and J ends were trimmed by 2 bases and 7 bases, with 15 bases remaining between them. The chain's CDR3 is CASSYKTPNMNSPLHF. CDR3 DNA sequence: TGTGCCAGCAGTTACAAGACACCGAATATGAATTCACCCCTCCACTTT.

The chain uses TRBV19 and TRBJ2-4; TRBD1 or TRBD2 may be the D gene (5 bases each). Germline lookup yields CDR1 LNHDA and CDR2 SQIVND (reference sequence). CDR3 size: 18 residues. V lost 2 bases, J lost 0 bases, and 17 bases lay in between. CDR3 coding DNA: TGTGCCAGTAGTATATTGGGGCAGCGGACTCTAGCCAAAAACATTCAGTACTTC. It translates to CASSILGQRTLAKNIQYF.

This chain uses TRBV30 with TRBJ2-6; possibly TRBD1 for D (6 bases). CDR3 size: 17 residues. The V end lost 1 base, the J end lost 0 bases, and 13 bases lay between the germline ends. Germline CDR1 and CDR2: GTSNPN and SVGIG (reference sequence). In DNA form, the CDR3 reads TGTGCCTGGAGTGGGACAGTGAAACGCTCTGGGGCCAACGTCCTGACTTTC. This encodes CAWSGTVKRSGANVLTF.

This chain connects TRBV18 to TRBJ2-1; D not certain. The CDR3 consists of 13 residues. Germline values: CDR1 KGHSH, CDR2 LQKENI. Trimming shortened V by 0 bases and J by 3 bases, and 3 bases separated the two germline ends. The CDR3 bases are TGTGCCAGCTCACCACCAAACTACAATGAGCAGTTCTTC. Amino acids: CASSPPNYNEQFF.

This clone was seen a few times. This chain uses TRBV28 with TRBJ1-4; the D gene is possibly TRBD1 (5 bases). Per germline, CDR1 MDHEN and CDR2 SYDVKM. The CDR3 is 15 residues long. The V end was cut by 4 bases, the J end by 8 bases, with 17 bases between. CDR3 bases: TGTGCCAGCAGTTCTAATAATCAGGGATGGGAAAAACTGTTTTTT. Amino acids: CASSSNNQGWEKLFF. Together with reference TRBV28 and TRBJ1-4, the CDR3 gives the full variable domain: DVKVTQSSRYLVKRTGEKVFLECVQDMDHENMFWYRQDPGLGLRLIYFSYDVKMKEKGDIPEGYSVSREKKERFSLILESASTNQTSMYLCASSSNNQGWEKLFFGSGTQLSVL.

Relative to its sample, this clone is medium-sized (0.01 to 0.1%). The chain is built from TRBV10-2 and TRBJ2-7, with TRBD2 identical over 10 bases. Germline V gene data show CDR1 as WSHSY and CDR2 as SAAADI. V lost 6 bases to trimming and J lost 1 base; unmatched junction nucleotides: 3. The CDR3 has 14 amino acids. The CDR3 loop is CASSASGSSYEQYF. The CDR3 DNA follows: TGCGCCAGCAGCGCTAGCGGGAGTTCCTACGAGCAGTACTTC.

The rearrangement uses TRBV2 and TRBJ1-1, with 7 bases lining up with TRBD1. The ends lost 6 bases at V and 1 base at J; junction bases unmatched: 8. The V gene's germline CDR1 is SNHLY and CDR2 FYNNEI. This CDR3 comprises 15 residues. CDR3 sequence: CASRAPGGRNTEAFF. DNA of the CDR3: TGTGCCAGCAGAGCACCAGGGGGTAGGAACACTGAAGCTTTCTTT.